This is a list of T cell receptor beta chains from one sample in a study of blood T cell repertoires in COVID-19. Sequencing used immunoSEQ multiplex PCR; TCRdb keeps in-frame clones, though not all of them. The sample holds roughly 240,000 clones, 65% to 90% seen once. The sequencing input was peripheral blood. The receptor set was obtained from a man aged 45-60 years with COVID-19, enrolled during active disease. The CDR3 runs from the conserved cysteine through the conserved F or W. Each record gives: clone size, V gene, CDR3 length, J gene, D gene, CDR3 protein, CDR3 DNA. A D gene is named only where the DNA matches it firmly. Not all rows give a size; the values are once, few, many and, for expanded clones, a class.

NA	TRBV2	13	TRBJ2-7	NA	CASSVKTEGEQYF	TGTGCCAGCAGTGTTAAAACAGAAGGCGAGCAGTACTTC
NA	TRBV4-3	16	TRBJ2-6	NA	CASSQDRSPGANVLTF	TGCGCCAGCAGCCAAGATAGGAGTCCGGGGGCCAACGTCCTGACTTTC
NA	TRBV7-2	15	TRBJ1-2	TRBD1	CASSLARQGFGGYTF	TGTGCCAGCAGCTTAGCGCGACAGGGGTTTGGTGGCTACACCTTC
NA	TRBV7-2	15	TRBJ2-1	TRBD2	CASSLDSGVADEQFF	TGTGCCAGCAGCTTAGATAGCGGGGTGGCGGATGAGCAGTTCTTC
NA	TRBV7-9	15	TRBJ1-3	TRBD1	CASSQDRAAGNTIYF	TGTGCCAGCAGCCAGGACAGGGCGGCTGGAAACACCATATATTTT
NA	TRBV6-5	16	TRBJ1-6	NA	CASSSSGQPGISTLHF	NA
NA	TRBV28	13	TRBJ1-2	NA	CASTNLGRGDYTF	TGTGCCAGCACCAACCTCGGTCGGGGGGACTACACCTTC
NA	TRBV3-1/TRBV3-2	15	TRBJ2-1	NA	CASKGQGLITNEQFF	TGTGCCAGCAAGGGCCAGGGCTTGATCACCAATGAGCAGTTCTTC
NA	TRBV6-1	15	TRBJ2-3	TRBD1	CASSDRDRGTDTQYF	TGTGCCAGCAGTGATAGGGACAGGGGCACAGATACGCAGTATTTT
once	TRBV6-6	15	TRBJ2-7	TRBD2	CASSYPGGGVDEQYF	TGTGCCAGCAGTTACCCCGGGGGGGGAGTAGACGAGCAGTACTTC
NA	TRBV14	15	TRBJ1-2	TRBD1	CASSQGQGFLHGYTF	TGTGCCAGCAGCCAAGGACAGGGGTTTCTTCATGGCTACACCTTC
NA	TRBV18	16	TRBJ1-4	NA	CASSPASSRADEKLFF	TGTGCCAGCTCACCTGCGTCCAGCAGGGCAGATGAAAAACTGTTTTTT
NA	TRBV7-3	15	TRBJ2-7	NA	CASSLTRGESYEQYF	TGTGCCAGCAGCCTTACGCGGGGAGAGTCCTACGAGCAGTACTTC
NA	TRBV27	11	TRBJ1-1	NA	CASSQTGEAFF	TGTGCCAGCAGCCAGACGGGGGAAGCTTTCTTT
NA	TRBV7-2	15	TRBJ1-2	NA	CASSSPGFEGYGYTF	TGTGCCAGCAGCTCGCCGGGCTTCGAGGGCTATGGCTACACCTTC
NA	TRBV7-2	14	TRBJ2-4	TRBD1	CASSPTGAKNIQYF	TGTGCCAGCAGCCCGACAGGGGCCAAAAACATTCAGTACTTC
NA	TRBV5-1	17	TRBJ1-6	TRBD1	CASSSSPVDRGDSPLHF	TGCGCCAGCAGCTCCTCTCCCGTCGACAGGGGAGATTCACCCCTCCACTTT
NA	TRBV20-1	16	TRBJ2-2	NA	CSASLARFSNTGELFF	TGCAGTGCTAGTTTAGCGAGGTTTTCGAACACCGGGGAGCTGTTTTTT
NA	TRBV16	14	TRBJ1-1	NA	CASSQRGIDTEAFF	TGTGCCAGCAGCCAAAGAGGCATCGACACTGAAGCTTTCTTT
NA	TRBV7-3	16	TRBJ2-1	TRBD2	CASSPWVAGAYNEQFF	TGTGCCAGCAGCCCCTGGGTAGCGGGGGCCTACAATGAGCAGTTCTTC
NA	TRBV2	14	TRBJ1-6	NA	CASSGAGYNSPLHF	TGTGCCAGCTCAGGGGCAGGGTATAATTCACCCCTCCACTTT
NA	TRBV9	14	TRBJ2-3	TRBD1	CASSAQSRGDTQYF	TGTGCCAGCAGCGCTCAATCCAGGGGGGATACGCAGTATTTT
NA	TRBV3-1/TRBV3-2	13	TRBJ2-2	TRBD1	CASGTGNTGELFF	TGTGCCAGCGGGACAGGGAACACCGGGGAGCTGTTTTTT
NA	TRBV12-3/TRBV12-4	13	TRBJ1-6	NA	CASSIQVDSPLHF	TGTGCCAGCAGTATCCAGGTGGATTCACCCCTCCACTTT
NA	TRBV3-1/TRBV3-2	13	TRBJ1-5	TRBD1	CASSQGDNQPQHF	TGTGCCAGCAGTCAGGGGGACAATCAGCCCCAGCATTTT
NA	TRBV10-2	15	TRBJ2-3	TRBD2	CASTTSGGVSDTQYF	TGCGCCAGCACTACTAGCGGGGGGGTCTCAGATACGCAGTATTTT
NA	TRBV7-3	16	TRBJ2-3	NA	CASSLMGRTSTDTQYF	TGTGCCAGCAGCTTAATGGGGCGAACTAGCACAGATACGCAGTATTTT
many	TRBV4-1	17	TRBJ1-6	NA	CASSQEEGRVLNSPLHF	TGCGCCAGCAGCCAAGAAGAGGGCCGGGTCTTAAATTCACCCCTCCACTTT
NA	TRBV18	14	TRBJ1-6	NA	CASSPLPGGSPLHF	TGTGCCAGCTCACCACTGCCGGGGGGTTCACCCCTCCACTTT